These 4 T cell receptor beta chains originate from one sample sequenced in a study of metastatic and nonmetastatic thyroid tumors. No patient received treatment before thyroid surgery. TCRdb re-called the PCR reads via MiXCR. The sample has 30,000 to 35,000 clones, roughly a sixth seen once. Sequencing input: blood. The source of these receptors is a female donor with papillary thyroid cancer or a benign thyroid nodule (not recorded which). Some clones in this sample may be carry-over from other donors' samples.

This clone was picked up many times. The J gene is TRBJ2-7, the V gene TRBV5-8; 7 positions agree with TRBD2. Per the germline V gene, CDR1 is SGHTS and CDR2 is YDEGEE. This CDR3 contains 14 residues. J was trimmed by 4 bases and V by 3 bases; bases with no gene match: 7. CDR3 coding DNA: TGTGCCAGCAGCTGGGGGGGGTCGGGATACGAGCAGTACTTC. Its translation: CASSWGGSGYEQYF.

This sequence joins TRBV20-1 and TRBJ2-1; D ambiguous. Germline V CDR1 and CDR2: DFQATT, SNEGSKA (reference sequence). CDR3 length: 18 amino acids. Trimming pared 2 bases from V and 1 base from J, leaving 21 bases between. CDR3 DNA: TGCAGTGCTAGAAGTGGCGCTAGTGGTGGTGAGTCCTACAATGAGCAGTTCTTC. This encodes CSARSGASGGESYNEQFF.

The table lists this clone with many counts. J is TRBJ1-6 and V is TRBV6-1; D uncertain. Germline-derived CDR1 and CDR2 are MNHNS and SASEGT. V lost 4 bases and J lost 4, with 8 bases in between. CDR3 length: 14 amino acids. The chain's CDR3 is CASSAGPYNSPLHF. The CDR3 DNA follows: TGTGCCAGCAGTGCCGGCCCTTATAATTCACCCCTCCACTTT.

This clone qualifies as medium-sized (0.01 to 0.1%). The genes are TRBV24-1 and TRBJ2-1, with 12 bases aligning to TRBD2. The CDR3 loop spans 17 amino acids. CDR1 is KGHDR and CDR2 is SFDVKD in the germline V gene. The junction had 7 bases not matched to a gene; V was cut back by 4 bases and J by 4 bases. The CDR3: CATSDNLAGGRYNEQFF. CDR3 bases: TGTGCCACCAGTGACAACCTAGCGGGAGGGAGATACAATGAGCAGTTCTTC.